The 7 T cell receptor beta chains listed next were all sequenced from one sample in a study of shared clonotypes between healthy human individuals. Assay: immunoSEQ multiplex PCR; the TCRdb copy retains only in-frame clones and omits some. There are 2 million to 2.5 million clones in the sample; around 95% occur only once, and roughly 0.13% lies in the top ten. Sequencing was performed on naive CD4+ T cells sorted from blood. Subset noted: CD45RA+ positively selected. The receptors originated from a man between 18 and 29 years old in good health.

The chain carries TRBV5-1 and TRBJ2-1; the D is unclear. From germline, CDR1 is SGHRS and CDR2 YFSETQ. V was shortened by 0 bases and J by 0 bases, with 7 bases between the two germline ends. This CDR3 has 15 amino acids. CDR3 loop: CASSLEGYSYNEQFF. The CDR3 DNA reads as TGCGCCAGCAGCTTGGAAGGGTACTCCTACAATGAGCAGTTCTTC.

This CDR3 reads CASSPKGQSPEGYTF. In DNA form, the CDR3 reads TGTGCCAGCAGCCCTAAAGGACAATCCCCCGAAGGCTACACCTTC. The gene calls are TRBV2 and TRBJ1-2, with D tentatively TRBD1 (5 bases). V lost 6 bases and J lost 8, with 22 bases in between. The CDR3 contains 15 residues. CDR1 SNHLY and CDR2 FYNNEI come from the germline V gene.

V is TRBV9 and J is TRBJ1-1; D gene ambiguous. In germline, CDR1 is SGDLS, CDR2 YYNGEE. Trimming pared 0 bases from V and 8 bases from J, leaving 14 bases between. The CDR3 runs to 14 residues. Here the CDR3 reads CASSVATSTAEAFF. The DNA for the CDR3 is TGTGCCAGCAGCGTAGCTACTAGTACAGCCGAAGCTTTCTTT. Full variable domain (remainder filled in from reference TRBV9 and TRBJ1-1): DSGVTQTPKHLITATGQRVTLRCSPRSGDLSVYWYQQSLDQGLQFLIQYYNGEERAKGNILERFSAQQFPDLHSELNLSSLELGDSALYFCASSVATSTAEAFFGQGTRLTVV.

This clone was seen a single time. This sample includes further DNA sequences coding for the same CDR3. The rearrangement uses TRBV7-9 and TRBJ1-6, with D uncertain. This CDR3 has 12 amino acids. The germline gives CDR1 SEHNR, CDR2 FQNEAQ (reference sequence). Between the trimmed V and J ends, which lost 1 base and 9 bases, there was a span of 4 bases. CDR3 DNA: TGTGCCAGCAGCTTAGACGGTTCACCCCTCCACTTT. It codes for CASSLDGSPLHF.

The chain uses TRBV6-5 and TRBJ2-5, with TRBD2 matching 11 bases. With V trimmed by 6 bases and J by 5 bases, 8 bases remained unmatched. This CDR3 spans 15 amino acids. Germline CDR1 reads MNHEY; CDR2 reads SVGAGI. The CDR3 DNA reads TGTGCCAGCAGCGAACTAGCGGGAGTTAAGGAGACCCAGTACTTC. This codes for CASSELAGVKETQYF.

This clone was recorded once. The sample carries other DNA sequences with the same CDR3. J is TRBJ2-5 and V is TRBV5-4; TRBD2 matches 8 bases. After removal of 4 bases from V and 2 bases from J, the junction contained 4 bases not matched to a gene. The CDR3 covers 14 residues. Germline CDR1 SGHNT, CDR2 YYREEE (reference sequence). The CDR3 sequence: CASSPGGAQETQYF. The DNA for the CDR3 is TGTGCCAGCAGCCCGGGGGGGGCTCAAGAGACCCAGTACTTC.

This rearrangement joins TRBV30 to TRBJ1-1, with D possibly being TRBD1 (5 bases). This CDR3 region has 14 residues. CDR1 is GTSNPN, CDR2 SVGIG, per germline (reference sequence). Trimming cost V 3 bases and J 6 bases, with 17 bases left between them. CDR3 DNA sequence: TGTGCCTGGAGGACCGCGGGGGGGAGGGCTGAAGCTTTCTTT. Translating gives CAWRTAGGRAEAFF.